The 11 T cell receptor beta chains below all came from one sample that was sequenced in a study of T cell repertoires in cytomegalovirus infection. TCRdb redid the calling of the reads with MiXCR, one entry per CDR3 protein. The data contain fewer than 300,000 distinct CDR3 sequences, under 30% of them singletons. The sequenced material came from PBMCs. The receptors here all came from a human donor in good health (CMV status not recorded). Some clones in this sample may be carry-over from other donors' samples.

This clonotype was counted at least ten times. In DNA, the CDR3 is TGTGCCAGCAGCTTAGACCTGGTGGGAGATACGCAGTATTTT. It translates to CASSLDLVGDTQYF. The chain has TRBV7-6 and TRBJ2-3; D is unresolved. The CDR3 runs 14 residues. Germline V gene lookup returns CDR1 SGHVS and CDR2 FNYEAQ. The V end lost 1 base, the J end lost 5 bases, and 10 bases lay between the germline ends.

This clonotype was seen repeatedly, ten times or more. V usage is TRBV7-2 and J usage is TRBJ1-1; D is uncertain. This CDR3 comprises 14 residues. The V gene lost 0 bases and the J gene lost 1 base, with 6 bases spanning the gap. Germline CDR1 is SGHTA and CDR2 is FQGNSA. The CDR3 DNA follows: TGTGCCAGCAGCTTAGCGCCGGGGAACACTGAAGCTTTCTTT. Translated, it gives CASSLAPGNTEAFF.

The V call is TRBV29-1, the J call TRBJ2-5, with D possibly being TRBD1 (6 bases). The V and J ends lost 4 bases and 5 bases respectively, with 11 bases between them. Germline V gene sequence: CDR1 SQVTM, CDR2 ANQGSEA. The CDR3 is 12 amino acids. CDR3 sequence reads: CSVAGDDETQYF. CDR3 sequence (DNA): TGCAGCGTTGCAGGGGATGATGAGACCCAGTACTTC.

The rearrangement joins TRBV11-2 to TRBJ2-3; 8 bases are a match to TRBD1. V trimming: 5 bases; J trimming: 0 bases; junction bases outside the gene matches: 10. This CDR3 has 17 amino acids. CDR1 is SGHAT and CDR2 is FQNNGV in the germline V gene. The CDR3 here is CASSLWTGLSSTDTQYF. The CDR3 coding sequence is TGTGCCAGCAGCCTCTGGACAGGGCTCTCTAGCACAGATACGCAGTATTTT.

This clonotype was observed a handful of times. This sequence joins TRBV4-1 and TRBJ1-1, with 7 bases identical to TRBD1. The V and J ends lost 4 bases and 0 bases, in that order; junction bases with no gene match: 8. CDR1 and CDR2 from the germline V gene are MGHRA and YSYEKL. This CDR3 comprises 16 residues. The CDR3 spells CASSPTGSGMNTEAFF. The CDR3 DNA reads TGCGCCAGCAGCCCGACAGGGAGTGGGATGAACACTGAAGCTTTCTTT.

This clonotype occurred a few times. The gene calls are TRBV5-4 and TRBJ2-5; D is possibly TRBD1 or TRBD2 (5 bases each). The germline V and J ends were trimmed by 4 bases and 4 bases, with 14 bases remaining between them. The CDR3 has 14 residues. Germline values: CDR1 SGHNT, CDR2 YYREEE (reference sequence). CDR3 DNA sequence: TGTGCCAGCAGCCCGGGGCTAGACGGAGAGACCCAGTACTTC. Amino acid sequence: CASSPGLDGETQYF.

This rearrangement joins TRBV7-9 to TRBJ1-3; D is unresolved. The CDR3 has 16 residues. Trimming removed 5 bases from V and 0 bases from J, with 14 bases in between. The germline gives CDR1 SEHNR, CDR2 FQNEAQ (reference sequence). CDR3 loop: CASSPPGGSSGNTIYF. The CDR3, as DNA: TGTGCCAGCAGCCCTCCGGGCGGGAGCTCTGGAAACACCATATATTTT.

The sample holds many counts of this clonotype. The chain employs TRBV19 and TRBJ2-7; 8 bases match TRBD1. Trimming cost V 5 bases and J 3 bases; bases outside gene matches: 12. From germline, CDR1 is LNHDA and CDR2 SQIVND (reference sequence). The CDR3 runs to 16 residues. In DNA, the CDR3 is TGTGCCAGTAGTTGGAGGGCTCAGGGGGCGCTCTACGAGCAGTACTTC. Encoded protein: CASSWRAQGALYEQYF.

DNA for the CDR3: TGTGCCAGCAGCTTAACACCCGGGGCGAACACCGGGGAGCTGTTTTTT. This codes for CASSLTPGANTGELFF. The chain has TRBV7-2 and TRBJ2-2, with TRBD2 as a possible D gene (5 bases). The CDR3 extends over 16 amino acids. CDR1 SGHTA and CDR2 FQGNSA come from the germline V gene. The germline V and J ends were trimmed by 2 bases and 0 bases, with 10 bases remaining between them.

There are a few counts of this clonotype. This rearrangement joins TRBV18 to TRBJ2-7; weak D call: TRBD1 (5 bases). The V end lost 3 bases, the J end lost 0 bases, and 15 bases lay between the germline ends. CDR1 is KGHSH and CDR2 is LQKENI in the germline V gene. This CDR3 region has 16 residues. CDR3 bases: TGTGCCAGCTCACCGATAGCCTTAGGGGACTCCTACGAGCAGTACTTC. Translating gives CASSPIALGDSYEQYF.

This clonotype showed up just a few times. The rearrangement links TRBV5-6 to TRBJ1-2, with D perhaps TRBD1 (5 bases). The CDR3 spans 16 residues. Per the germline V gene, CDR1 is SGHDT and CDR2 is YYEEEE. Trimming took off 2 bases at V and 3 bases at J, with 17 bases between the two ends. This chain's CDR3 is CASSFRDLRGDYGYTF. The CDR3 DNA sequence: TGTGCCAGCAGCTTTCGCGACTTGAGGGGAGACTATGGCTACACCTTC.